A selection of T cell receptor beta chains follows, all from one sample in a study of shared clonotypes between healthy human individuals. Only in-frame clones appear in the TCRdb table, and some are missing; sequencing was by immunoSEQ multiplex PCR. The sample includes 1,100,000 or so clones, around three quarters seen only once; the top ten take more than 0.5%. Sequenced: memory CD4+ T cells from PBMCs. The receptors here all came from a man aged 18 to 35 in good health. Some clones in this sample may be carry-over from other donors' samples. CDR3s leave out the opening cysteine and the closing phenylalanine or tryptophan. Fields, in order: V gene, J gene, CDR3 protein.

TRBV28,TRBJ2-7,ASSLRYEQY
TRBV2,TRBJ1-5,ASSEEGGAGNQPQH
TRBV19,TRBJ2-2,ASSETLNTGELF
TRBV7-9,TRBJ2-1,ASSPDSGSNNEQF
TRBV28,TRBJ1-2,ASSLGLDYGYT
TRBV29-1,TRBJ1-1,SVSGGWGMNTEAF
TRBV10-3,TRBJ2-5,AISEQGQTETQY
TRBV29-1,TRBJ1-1,SVEAGYLNTEAF
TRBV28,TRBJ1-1,ASSSPEAGKDTEAF
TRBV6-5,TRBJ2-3,ASSRIAGDDTQY
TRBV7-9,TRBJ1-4,ASSSSEKLF
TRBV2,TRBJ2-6,ASSRGRVSGANVLT
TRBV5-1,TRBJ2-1,ASSLAGGDNEQF
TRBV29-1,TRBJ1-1,SVVEFAEAF
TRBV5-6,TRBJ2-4,ASSLWAGGHQNIQY
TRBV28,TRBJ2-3,ASSVRDTQY
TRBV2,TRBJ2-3,ASRSTDTQY
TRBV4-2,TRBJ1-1,ASSHSGENTEAF
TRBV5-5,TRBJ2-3,ASSLVGGASTDTQY
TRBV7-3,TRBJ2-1,ASSLGLAGEQF
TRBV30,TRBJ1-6,AYTGGNSPLH
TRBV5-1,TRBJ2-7,ASSLDPGSYEQY
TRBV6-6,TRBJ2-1,ASTYGQSQF
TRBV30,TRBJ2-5,AWRAGGPGETQY
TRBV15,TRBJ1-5,ATSRPNQPQH
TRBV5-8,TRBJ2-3,ASSGASGFTDTQY
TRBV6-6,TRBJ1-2,ASSYSQGANYGYT
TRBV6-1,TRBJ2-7,ASSRSPTSGYEQY
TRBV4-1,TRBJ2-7,ASSHPQGLEY
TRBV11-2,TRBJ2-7,ASSLRRQGASYEQY
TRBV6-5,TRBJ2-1,ASSRILAGYNEQF
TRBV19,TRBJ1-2,ASSDQGLGYT
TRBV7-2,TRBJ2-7,ASSDRQGLYEQY
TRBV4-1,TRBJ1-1,ASSQPEGHPYTEAF
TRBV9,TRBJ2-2,ASSKDYTGELF
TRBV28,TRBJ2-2,ASRGTLNTGELF
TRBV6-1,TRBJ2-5,ASSEAQGTGTRETQY
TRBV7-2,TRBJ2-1,ASSAYEEQF
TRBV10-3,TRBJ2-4,AISERPPVNRNIQY
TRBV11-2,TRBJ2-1,ASSSRSRADNEQF
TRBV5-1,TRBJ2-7,ASTRTPDRGSYEQY
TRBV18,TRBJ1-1,ASSPEDLGVAF
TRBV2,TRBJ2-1,ASRPSGLSSYNEQF
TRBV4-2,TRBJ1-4,ASSQDRINEKLF
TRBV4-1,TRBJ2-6,ASSQDGPGGLGGANVLT
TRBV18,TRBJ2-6,ASSPTFSPRANVLT
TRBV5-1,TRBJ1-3,ASSLEVGLGNTIY
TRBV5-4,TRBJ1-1,ASSRRGTENTEAF